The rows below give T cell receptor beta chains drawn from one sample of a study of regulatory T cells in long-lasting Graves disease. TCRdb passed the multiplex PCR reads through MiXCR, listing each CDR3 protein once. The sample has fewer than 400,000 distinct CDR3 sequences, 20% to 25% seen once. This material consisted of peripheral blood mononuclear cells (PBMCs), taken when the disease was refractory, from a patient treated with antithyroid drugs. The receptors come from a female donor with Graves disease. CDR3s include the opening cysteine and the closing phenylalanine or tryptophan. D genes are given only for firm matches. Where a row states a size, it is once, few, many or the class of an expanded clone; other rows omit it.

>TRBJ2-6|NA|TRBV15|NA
CATRSGDGANVLTF
TGTGCCACCCGGAGTGGGGATGGGGCCAACGTCCTGACTTTC
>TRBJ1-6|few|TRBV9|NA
CASSVEGGPLHF
TGTGCCAGCAGCGTAGAGGGGGGGCCCCTCCACTTT
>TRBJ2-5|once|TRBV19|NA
CASSILWGETQYF
TGTGCCAGTAGTATACTCTGGGGAGAGACCCAGTACTTC
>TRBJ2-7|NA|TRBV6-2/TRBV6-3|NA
CASRALGPSHEQYF
TGTGCCAGCCGGGCGTTGGGTCCCAGCCACGAGCAGTACTTC
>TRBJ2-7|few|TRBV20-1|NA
CSASNRGGHEQYF
TGCAGTGCTAGTAATAGGGGGGGCCACGAGCAGTACTTC
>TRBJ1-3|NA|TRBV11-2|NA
CASSLNQGNTIYF
TGTGCCAGCAGCTTAAATCAAGGAAACACCATATATTTT
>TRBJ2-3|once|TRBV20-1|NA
CSARDPTGGTDTQYF
TGCAGTGCTAGAGATCCTACAGGTGGCACGGATACGCAGTATTTT
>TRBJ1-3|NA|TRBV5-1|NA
CASSPDLSGNTIYF
TGCGCCAGCAGCCCCGACTTATCCGGAAACACCATATATTTT
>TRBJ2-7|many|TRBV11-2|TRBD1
CASSFEDRAAHEQYF
TGTGCCAGCAGCTTTGAGGACAGGGCGGCTCACGAGCAGTACTTC
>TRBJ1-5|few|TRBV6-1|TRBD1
CATRQGAGQPQHF
TGTGCCACCAGACAGGGGGCGGGTCAGCCCCAGCATTTT
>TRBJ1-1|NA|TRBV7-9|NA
CASSPQDTTEAFF
TGTGCCAGCAGCCCCCAGGATACGACTGAAGCTTTCTTT
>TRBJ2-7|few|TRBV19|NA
CASSKDGTGAYEQYF
TGTGCCAGTAGTAAAGACGGCACAGGCGCCTACGAGCAGTACTTC
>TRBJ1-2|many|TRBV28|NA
CASSRDTFYGYTF
TGTGCCAGCAGTCGAGACACTTTCTATGGCTACACCTTC
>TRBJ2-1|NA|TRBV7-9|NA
CASGSTPSEQFF
TGTGCCAGCGGTTCTACCCCCAGTGAGCAGTTCTTC
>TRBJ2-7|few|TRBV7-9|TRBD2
CASSLGPREADEQYF
TGTGCCAGCAGCTTGGGACCTCGGGAGGCGGACGAGCAGTACTTC
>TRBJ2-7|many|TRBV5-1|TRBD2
CASSQQGTSGRIISYEQYF
TGCGCCAGCAGCCAACAAGGGACTAGCGGGAGAATCATATCCTACGAGCAGTACTTC
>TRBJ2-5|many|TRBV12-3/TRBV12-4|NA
CASSETQETQYF
TGTGCCAGCAGTGAAACTCAAGAGACCCAGTACTTC
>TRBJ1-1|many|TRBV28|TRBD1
CASRTDREGFPEAFF
TGTGCCAGCAGAACGGACAGGGAAGGCTTTCCTGAAGCTTTCTTT
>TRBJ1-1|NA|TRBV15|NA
CATSRDREANTEAFF
TGTGCCACCAGCAGAGATAGGGAGGCGAACACTGAAGCTTTCTTT
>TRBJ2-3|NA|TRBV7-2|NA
CASSLFPPDTQYF
TGTGCCAGCAGCTTATTCCCCCCAGATACGCAGTATTTT
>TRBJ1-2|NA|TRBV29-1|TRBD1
CSVNPPDRDVEGYTF
TGCAGCGTTAATCCGCCGGACAGGGATGTAGAAGGCTACACCTTC
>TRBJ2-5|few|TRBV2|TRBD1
CASSFQGVETQYF
TGTGCCAGCAGTTTCCAGGGGGTAGAGACCCAGTACTTC